Listed below are T cell receptor beta chains from one sample, sequenced in a study of beta chain features in type 1 diabetes. Generated by immunoSEQ multiplex PCR, the TCRdb table keeps only in-frame clones and is missing some. The sample has around 280,000 clones, about 15% seen once. Sequenced input: naive CD4+ T cells from blood. These receptors were obtained from a man younger than 35 with type 1 diabetes. Both conserved end residues are part of each CDR3. D genes are given only for firm matches. Size is omitted from some rows. Given values are once, few, many or a class for expanded clones.

j_call v_call clone_size d_call cdr3_nt cdr3_aa
TRBJ2-2 TRBV10-3 few . TGTGCCATCAGTGAGTCTCTAGAAGAACCTACCGGGGAGCTGTTTTTT CAISESLEEPTGELFF
TRBJ2-7 TRBV15 . TRBD2 TGTGCCACCAGCAGAGAGAAGCGGGAGGTCTACGAGCAGTACTTC CATSREKREVYEQYF
TRBJ1-2 TRBV5-1 . TRBD1 TGCGCCAGCAGCTTGGACAGGGGAGCCTATGGCTACACCTTC CASSLDRGAYGYTF
TRBJ2-7 TRBV21-1 . . TGTGCCAGCAGCAAAGGAGAAGCCAGGGGGAAAGAGCAGTACTTC CASSKGEARGKEQYF
TRBJ2-1 TRBV5-4 . TRBD2 TGTGCCAGCAGCCTACCCGCGGGGGTTGAGCAGTTCTTC CASSLPAGVEQFF
TRBJ2-7 TRBV6-5 . TRBD1 TGTGCCAGCAGTTACAACAGGGACAGCACCTACGAGCAGTACTTC CASSYNRDSTYEQYF
TRBJ2-1 TRBV2 . . TGTGCCAGCAGTCGTTCGGGAGTTTCGTACAATGAGCAGTTCTTC CASSRSGVSYNEQFF
TRBJ2-7 TRBV27 . TRBD2 TGTGCCAGCAGTCGGACTAGGCGGGGCTACGAGCAGTACTTC CASSRTRRGYEQYF
TRBJ1-5 TRBV15 few TRBD1 TGTGCCACCAGCATCGGGACAGGGACTCAGCCCCAGCATTTT CATSIGTGTQPQHF
TRBJ2-7 TRBV5-1 few TRBD2 TGCGCCAGCAGCCGAGGACTAGCGAAAACATACGAGCAGTACTTC CASSRGLAKTYEQYF
TRBJ1-5 TRBV27 . . TGTGCCAGCAGTTTACAGACAGGACGTGCGCATTTT CASSLQTGRAHF
TRBJ2-3 TRBV5-1 few . TGCGCCAGCAGCTTGGCCACGGGACTTTCAGATACGCAGTATTTT CASSLATGLSDTQYF
TRBJ2-1 TRBV6-1 . TRBD1 TGTGCCAGCCTGGACAGGGGCTCCTACAATGAGCAGTTCTTC CASLDRGSYNEQFF
TRBJ2-5 TRBV11-2 few TRBD1 TGTGCCAGCAGGCCCACAGGGGCGCTCAGAGAGACCCAGTACTTC CASRPTGALRETQYF
TRBJ2-7 TRBV2 few TRBD2 TGTGCCAGCCGGACCGGGAGGGGACTAGCGGGAGGGAGTAGCTACGAGCAGTACTTC CASRTGRGLAGGSSYEQYF
TRBJ1-1 TRBV30 . . TGTGCCAGAATTAGGGCAGGGGTGAACACTGAAGCTTTCTTT CARIRAGVNTEAFF
TRBJ2-3 TRBV7-9 . TRBD2 TGTGCCAGCAGCTACGCGGGACTAGCGATACACACCGCAGATACGCAGTATTTT CASSYAGLAIHTADTQYF
TRBJ1-5 TRBV5-1 . TRBD1 TGCGCCAGCAGCTCCGGGACAGGTAATCAGCCCCAGCATTTT CASSSGTGNQPQHF
TRBJ2-3 TRBV28 . . TGTGCCAGCAGTTCCGAGGGAACAGATACGCAGTATTTT CASSSEGTDTQYF
TRBJ1-5 TRBV4-1 . . TGCGCCAGCAGCCTCACGATAGCCAACAATCAGCCCCAGCATTTT CASSLTIANNQPQHF
TRBJ2-5 TRBV5-1 few TRBD1 TGCGCCAGCAGCTACGGGACAGGGGATCAAGAGACCCAGTACTTC CASSYGTGDQETQYF
TRBJ2-4 TRBV14 few TRBD1 TGTGCCAGCAGCCCCCGGACAGGGGTGTCCAGCATTCAGTACTTC CASSPRTGVSSIQYF
TRBJ1-1 TRBV6-1 once TRBD1 TGTGCCAGCAGTGCTCGGACAGGGGACACTGAAGCTTTCTTT CASSARTGDTEAFF
TRBJ1-1 TRBV29-1 . . TGCAGCGTGCAGAGGACTGAAGCTTTCTTT CSVQRTEAFF
TRBJ2-7 TRBV10-2 few . TGCGCCCGCCTGCTGTTCTCCCCGGTGCCGGGAGCTGACGAGCAGTACTTC CARLLFSPVPGADEQYF
TRBJ2-1 TRBV6-5 . . TGTGCCAGCAGCTCTAGCTGGGCGGGAAGGAATGAGCAGTTCTTC CASSSSWAGRNEQFF
TRBJ1-4 TRBV5-1 few . TGCGCCAGCAGCTTGCTCCGAGGGCACGATGAAAAACTGTTTTTT CASSLLRGHDEKLFF
TRBJ2-7 TRBV7-2 . . TGTGCCAGCACACTCACTAGAGGCGAGCAGTACTTC CASTLTRGEQYF
TRBJ1-2 TRBV27 . . TGTGCCAGCACCAGGCGCGGGGGATCCTTGTTCGGCTACACCTTC CASTRRGGSLFGYTF
TRBJ2-4 TRBV6-6 . TRBD1 TGTGCCAGCAGTACCTCGGACAGGGGAAAAAACATTCAGTACTTC CASSTSDRGKNIQYF
TRBJ2-1 TRBV11-2 few TRBD2 TGTGCCAGCAGTTCCGGGACTAGCGTCAATGAGCAGTTCTTC CASSSGTSVNEQFF
TRBJ2-3 TRBV5-6 . . TGTGCCAGCAGCACCCGCGGGTTGAGGCTCCGCAGGAGTACGCAGTATTTT CASSTRGLRLRRSTQYF
TRBJ2-3 TRBV6-5 few . TGTGCCAGCAGTTACTCGTCCGCAGGCACAGATACGCAGTATTTT CASSYSSAGTDTQYF
TRBJ1-1 TRBV20-1 . . TGCAGTGCCGGGAGAACCACTGAAGCTTTCTTT CSAGRTTEAFF
TRBJ2-1 TRBV6-6 . . TGTGCCAGCAGTTACCCTGGACAGAGCTCCTACAATGAGCAGTTCTTC CASSYPGQSSYNEQFF
TRBJ1-5 TRBV30 . TRBD1 TGTGCCTGGAGTATCCTTGGGACAGTAAATCAGCCCCAGCATTTT CAWSILGTVNQPQHF
TRBJ2-5 TRBV7-2 . . TGTGCCAGCAGCTTAGGGGGGCCAGAGACCCAGTACTTC CASSLGGPETQYF
TRBJ2-4 TRBV15 . TRBD2 TGTGCCACCGGTCCGGGGGGGGCGAGTGGAAACATTCAGTACTTC CATGPGGASGNIQYF
TRBJ2-3 TRBV19 . TRBD2 TGTGCCAGTAGTAAGACTAGCGGTTCTAGCACAGATACGCAGTATTTT CASSKTSGSSTDTQYF
TRBJ1-4 TRBV27 . TRBD1 TGTGCCAGCAGGCTGACAGGGGGCGCGGAAAAACTGTTTTTT CASRLTGGAEKLFF
TRBJ2-3 TRBV11-2 . . TGTGCCAGCAGCTTATCGAGGACAGATACGCAGTATTTT CASSLSRTDTQYF
TRBJ1-1 TRBV7-2 . TRBD1 TGTGCCAGCAGCCCCCGGCAGGGGGCGTACACTGAAGCTTTCTTT CASSPRQGAYTEAFF
TRBJ2-5 TRBV28 . . TGTGCCAGCCGGGGGGAGACCCAGTACTTC CASRGETQYF
TRBJ2-1 TRBV5-1 . TRBD2 TGCGCCAGCAGCTTGGTCCCCGGGACTAGCGGGGGGGCCCGAGTCAATGAGCAGTTCTTC CASSLVPGTSGGARVNEQFF
TRBJ2-5 TRBV19 . TRBD1 TGTGCCAGTAGTATGACAGGGCGGCAAGAGACCCAGTACTTC CASSMTGRQETQYF
TRBJ2-7 TRBV5-1 . TRBD1 TGCGCCAGCAGCCAAGGGGGCGCTCCCTACGAGCAGTACTTC CASSQGGAPYEQYF
TRBJ1-2 TRBV28 . . TGTGCCAGCACTTTACAGGGCTACTATGGCTACACCTTC CASTLQGYYGYTF
TRBJ2-3 TRBV7-2 few TRBD1 TGTGCCAGCAGCTTAGCTACCGGGACAGGGGTACAGTATTTT CASSLATGTGVQYF
TRBJ2-5 TRBV11-2 few . TGTGCCAGCAGCTCCCAGGGCCAGTACTTC CASSSQGQYF
TRBJ2-7 TRBV30 . . TGTGCCTGGAGTGTACATCAGCGGGCAGGGACCTACGAGCAGTACTTC CAWSVHQRAGTYEQYF
TRBJ1-1 TRBV10-3 . TRBD1 TGTGCCATCAGGCGACAGGGGAGGACTGAAGCTTTCTTT CAIRRQGRTEAFF
TRBJ2-1 TRBV7-9 . . TGTGCCAGCAAGAGGGTCGGGGATGAGCAGTTCTTC CASKRVGDEQFF